The 11 T cell receptor beta chains below come from one sample, sequenced in a study of monozygotic twins with inflammatory bowel disease. TCRdb reprocessed the 5' RACE reads, keeping one entry per CDR3 protein, no DNA. This table lists 80,000 or so distinct CDR3 sequences. The sample taken for sequencing was blood. Every receptor here comes from a human donor with ulcerative colitis or Crohn's disease, or a healthy co-twin of an affected twin (not recorded which).

The V call is TRBV4-1, the J call TRBJ2-7; TCRdb names TRBD1, which stays unverified in the absence of DNA. Germline loops: CDR1 MGHRA, CDR2 YSYEKL. The CDR3 contains 15 residues. The CDR3 is CASSLSLTETYEQYF.

This chain links TRBV20-1 with TRBJ2-7. The CDR3 has 12 residues. Germline CDR1 DFQATT, CDR2 SNEGSKA (reference sequence). The CDR3 protein is CRATGGSYEQYF.

The chain combines TRBV20-1 with TRBJ2-5; TCRdb names TRBD2, which stays unverified in the absence of DNA. CDR1 is DFQATT, CDR2 SNEGSKA, per germline (reference sequence). The CDR3 is 18 residues long. CDR3 sequence: CSARVGIRLAGDLETQYF.

V usage is TRBV5-1 and J usage is TRBJ2-1. The CDR3 totals 12 residues. CDR1 is SGHRS, CDR2 YFSETQ, per germline. This CDR3 reads CASSLAMYEQFF.

This sequence joins TRBV5-1 and TRBJ1-5; TCRdb gives TRBD1 as the D gene, but with no DNA this cannot be confirmed. Germline CDR1 is SGHRS and CDR2 is YFSETQ. CDR3 size: 15 residues. The CDR3 here is CASSPVPFSNQPQHF. The entire variable domain, with the rest obtained from reference TRBV5-1 and TRBJ1-5, is as follows: KAGVTQTPRYLIKTRGQQVTLSCSPISGHRSVSWYQQTPGQGLQFLFEYFSETQRNKGNFPGRFSGRQFSNSRSEMNVSTLELGDSALYLCASSPVPFSNQPQHFGDGTRLSIL.

The chain is built from TRBV9 and TRBJ2-3; TCRdb proposes TRBD2, but this gene call is untestable without DNA. CDR1 is SGDLS, CDR2 YYNGEE, per germline. The CDR3 sequence is 17 residues long. The CDR3 here is CASSVAAGGQGTDTQYF.

The chain joins TRBV20-1 to TRBJ2-5; checking the TCRdb D call of TRBD1 is not possible without DNA. The CDR3 spans 17 residues. The germline V gene encodes CDR1 DFQATT and CDR2 SNEGSKA (reference sequence). The CDR3 loop reads CSARSPDGGSGRQTQYF.

The chain employs TRBV10-3 and TRBJ2-6; there is no DNA to check the TCRdb D call of TRBD1. Germline CDR1 ENHRY, CDR2 SYGVKD. The CDR3 totals 16 residues. The CDR3 sequence: CAISDGRGAGANVLTF.

The chain is built from TRBV9 and TRBJ2-5; TCRdb reports TRBD1, a call that lacks DNA to check it against. This CDR3 region has 15 residues. Looked up from germline, CDR1 is SGDLS and CDR2 is YYNGEE. CDR3: CASSAQGTAQETQYF.

This sequence joins TRBV11-2 and TRBJ2-7. The germline gives CDR1 SGHAT, CDR2 FQNNGV. This CDR3 spans 11 amino acids. The CDR3 reads CASSFFGEQYF.

V gene TRBV12-3 or TRBV12-4 combines with J gene TRBJ2-1. The CDR3 contains 14 residues. CDR3 region: CASSLTDPYNEQFF.